The 13 T cell receptor beta chains in this list originate from one sample, sequenced in a study of spatial heterogeneity in lung cancer. Whole-study results and caveats: Counts that tracked tumor mutation counts were those of expanded intratumoral alpha and beta TCRs.

These TCRs are of unknown antigen specificity. This sample's time point: sample taken at primary tumor resection. Each CDR3 protein is one row after TCRdb ran MiXCR on the 5' RACE reads. Among 8,000 or so distinct CDR3 sequences listed, 7% were seen once. The specimen comprised lung tumor tissue, sampled at surgery. These receptors were obtained from a male donor with early-stage non-small cell lung cancer.

This clonotype rates as medium-sized. The chain uses TRBV7-9 and TRBJ2-1, with 11 bases matching TRBD1. The CDR3 has 16 amino acids. The ends lost 3 bases at V and 6 bases at J; junction bases unmatched: 7. The V gene's germline CDR1 is SEHNR and CDR2 FQNEAQ (reference sequence). The DNA for the CDR3 is TGTGCCAGCAGCTTCCCCACCGGGACAGGGGGCAATGAGCAGTTCTTC. This translates into CASSFPTGTGGNEQFF.

This clonotype was detected a few times. This chain connects TRBV5-1 to TRBJ2-3, with D unresolved. With 4 bases removed from V and 6 bases from J, the gap between germline ends came to 9 bases. CDR1 is SGHRS, CDR2 YFSETQ, per germline. CDR3 length equals 12 residues. CDR3 residues: CASSVTGDTQYF. DNA of the CDR3: TGCGCCAGCAGCGTTACCGGGGATACGCAGTATTTT.

This clonotype was counted at least ten times. The rearrangement joins TRBV25-1 to TRBJ1-1; D is ambiguous. Germline loops: CDR1 MGHDK, CDR2 SYGVNS. CDR3 length: 13 amino acids. V was shortened by 4 bases and J by 2 bases, with 8 bases between the two germline ends. Here the CDR3 reads CASSGRANTEAFF. CDR3 coding DNA: TGTGCCAGCAGTGGCCGGGCCAACACTGAAGCTTTCTTT. The full variable domain, with the rest looked up from reference TRBV25-1 and TRBJ1-1, is EADIYQTPRYLVIGTGKKITLECSQTMGHDKMYWYQQDPGMELHLIHYSYGVNSTEKGDLSSESTVSRIRTEHFPLTLESARPSHTSQYLCASSGRANTEAFFGQGTRLTVV.

This clonotype was observed a handful of times. V usage is TRBV7-6 and J usage is TRBJ2-7; D uncertain. The CDR3 extends over 15 amino acids. V was trimmed by 5 bases and J by 2 bases, leaving 16 bases between them. Per the germline V gene, CDR1 is SGHVS and CDR2 is FNYEAQ. The CDR3 sequence is CASSLDGPRAYEQYF. In nucleotides, the CDR3 is TGTGCCAGCAGCCTCGACGGGCCCCGGGCCTACGAGCAGTACTTC.

The chain is built from TRBV20-1 and TRBJ1-2; 10 bases are a match to TRBD1. From germline, CDR1 is DFQATT and CDR2 SNEGSKA (reference sequence). CDR3 length equals 15 residues. Unmatched junction bases numbered 4, after V lost 1 base and J lost 2 bases. CDR3 loop: CSARVRTGGNYGYTF. CDR3 in DNA: TGCAGTGCTAGAGTGCGGACAGGGGGAAACTATGGCTACACCTTC.

DNA of the CDR3: TGTGCCAGCATGCTCTTGGGCGGCTCCTACAATGAGCAGTTCTTC. Translated: CASMLLGGSYNEQFF. The genes are TRBV12-3 or TRBV12-4 and TRBJ2-1; no definite D call. Trimming shortened V by 7 bases and J by 0 bases, and 13 bases separated the two germline ends. The CDR3 contains 15 residues.

This rearrangement joins TRBV5-1 to TRBJ2-5, with 8 bases matching TRBD1. Per germline, CDR1 SGHRS and CDR2 YFSETQ. After removal of 0 bases from V and 4 bases from J, the junction contained 2 bases not matched to a gene. The CDR3 is 14 residues long. The CDR3 coding sequence is TGCGCCAGCAGCTTGGGTGGACAGGGAGAGACCCAGTACTTC. Translating gives CASSLGGQGETQYF.

Many counts were recorded for this clonotype. V gene TRBV29-1 combines with J gene TRBJ2-7, with D unresolved. The CDR3 runs to 12 residues. Trimming took 3 bases from V and 9 from J, leaving 15 bases between them. CDR1 is SQVTM and CDR2 is ANQGSEA in the germline V gene. CDR3 protein: CSVDGTVTGQYF. CDR3 in DNA: TGCAGCGTTGATGGTACGGTGACGGGGCAGTACTTC.

This clonotype is labeled large. The chain joins TRBV27 to TRBJ2-5; D might be TRBD1 or TRBD2, each matching 5 bases. There are 14 residues in the CDR3. Germline loops: CDR1 MNHEY, CDR2 SMNVEV (reference sequence). The germline V and J ends were trimmed by 5 bases and 0 bases, with 10 bases remaining between them. CDR3 residues: CASSPGQYQETQYF. DNA of the CDR3: TGTGCCAGCAGTCCGGGGCAGTACCAAGAGACCCAGTACTTC.

By share, this clonotype ranks as medium-sized. The chain uses TRBV6-5 and TRBJ1-3; no clear D gene. The V end lost 5 bases, the J end lost 0 bases, and 14 bases lay between the germline ends. CDR3 length equals 16 residues. Germline V gene data show CDR1 as MNHEY and CDR2 as SVGAGI. CDR3 sequence (DNA): TGTGCCAGCAGTGCCAAGAGAGGGAACTCTGGAAACACCATATATTTT. It codes for CASSAKRGNSGNTIYF.

This clonotype was seen many times. V is TRBV6-5 and J is TRBJ2-3; D tentatively reads TRBD1 or TRBD2 (6 bases each). V was shortened by 8 bases and J by 3 bases, with 15 bases between the two germline ends. From germline, CDR1 is MNHEY and CDR2 SVGAGI. The CDR3 length is 14 residues. CDR3 nucleotides: TGTGCCAGCCGGTCGGGGGCGGGAACAGATACGCAGTATTTT. Protein: CASRSGAGTDTQYF.

This clonotype was seen at least ten times. The V call is TRBV13, the J call TRBJ2-3; TRBD2 matches 10 bases. Germline CDR1 and CDR2: PRHDT and FYEKMQ (reference sequence). The CDR3 spans 18 residues. Trimming cost V 4 bases and J 2 bases; bases outside gene matches: 12. The CDR3 bases are TGTGCCAGCAGCTCCGTCCGGGTCGGACTAGCGGTCACAGATACGCAGTATTTT. As protein: CASSSVRVGLAVTDTQYF.

In this sample, this clonotype is medium-sized. The chain combines TRBV18 with TRBJ2-5, with D possibly TRBD1 on 6 matching bases. Per germline, CDR1 KGHSH and CDR2 LQKENI. V lost 0 bases to trimming and J lost 5 bases, with 10 bases between them. The CDR3 is made up of 14 amino acids. The CDR3 reads CASSPPTGMETQYF. The CDR3 coding sequence is TGTGCCAGCTCACCACCGACAGGCATGGAGACCCAGTACTTC. The full variable domain, in which reference TRBV18 and TRBJ2-5 provide the parts outside the CDR3, is NAGVMQNPRHLVRRRGQEARLRCSPMKGHSHVYWYRQLPEEGLKFMVYLQKENIIDESGMPKERFSAEFPKEGPSILRIQQVVRGDSAAYFCASSPPTGMETQYFGPGTRLLVL.